The 9 T cell receptor beta chains in this list originate from one sample, sequenced in a study of graft-versus-host responses after intestinal transplantation. The protocol was immunoSEQ multiplex PCR, while the TCRdb copy is restricted to in-frame clones and leaves out a portion. The profile shows over 45,000 clones, approximately 90% of them singletons. The sequencing here drew on PBMCs, taken 26 days after transplant. The receptor source for this set is a human patient who received an intestinal transplant, so some T cells may come from the graft donor.

This chain uses TRBV19 with TRBJ1-1, with a tentative D call TRBD1 (5 bases). CDR3 size: 13 residues. Trimming took 5 bases from V and 5 from J, leaving 12 bases between them. Germline assignment: CDR1 LNHDA and CDR2 SQIVND (reference sequence). The CDR3 spells CASSAQGATEAFF. DNA of the CDR3: TGTGCCAGTAGTGCGCAAGGGGCGACTGAAGCTTTCTTT.

The chain joins TRBV9 to TRBJ2-3; no definite D call. From germline, CDR1 is SGDLS and CDR2 YYNGEE. CDR3 size: 13 residues. The V end lost 10 bases, the J end lost 2 bases, and 14 bases lay between the germline ends. The CDR3 reads CAWSESDTDTQYF. The CDR3 DNA is TGTGCCTGGAGTGAGTCGGACACAGATACGCAGTATTTT. Drawing the rest from reference TRBV9 and TRBJ2-3, the complete variable domain is DSGVTQTPKHLITATGQRVTLRCSPRSGDLSVYWYQQSLDQGLQFLIQYYNGEERAKGNILERFSAQQFPDLHSELNLSSLELGDSALYFCAWSESDTDTQYFGPGTRLTVL.

Only one count was recorded for this clone. The rearrangement joins TRBV4-1 to TRBJ2-2; no definite D call. Trimming removed 0 bases from V and 3 bases from J, with 5 bases in between. The CDR3 has 14 amino acids. CDR1 and CDR2 (germline): MGHRA, YSYEKL. This chain's CDR3 is CASSQEPDTGELFF. The CDR3, as DNA: TGCGCCAGCAGCCAAGAACCAGACACCGGGGAGCTGTTTTTT.

Here the CDR3 DNA reads TGCGCCAGCAGGGAAGACAGATTTTCTGAAGCTTTCTTT. Translated: CASREDRFSEAFF. This chain joins TRBV10-2 and TRBJ1-1; tentatively, D is TRBD1 (5 bases). CDR3 length equals 13 residues. The germline V and J ends were trimmed by 6 bases and 6 bases, with 14 bases remaining between them. Germline V lookup: CDR1 WSHSY, CDR2 SAAADI.

The CDR3 sequence: CASSPDSRVLSGANVLTF. CDR3 nucleotides: TGTGCCAGCAGCCCGGACAGCCGCGTTCTCTCTGGGGCCAACGTCCTGACTTTC. The chain couples TRBV27 to TRBJ2-6; tentative D call: TRBD1 (6 bases). CDR1 and CDR2 from the germline V gene are MNHEY and SMNVEV (reference sequence). The CDR3 covers 18 residues. Trimming removed 6 bases from V and 0 bases from J, with 18 bases in between.

V is TRBV7-6 and J is TRBJ1-1; D ambiguous. The CDR3 loop spans 15 amino acids. V was trimmed by 7 bases and J by 3 bases, leaving 18 bases between them. Per the germline V gene, CDR1 is SGHVS and CDR2 is FNYEAQ. CDR3 sequence: CASTPLIGKYTEAFF. As DNA, the CDR3 is TGTGCCAGCACCCCATTGATCGGGAAGTACACTGAAGCTTTCTTT. Combining the CDR3 with reference TRBV7-6 and TRBJ1-1 gives the whole variable domain GAGVSQSPRYKVTKRGQDVALRCDPISGHVSLYWYRQALGQGPEFLTYFNYEAQQDKSGLPNDRFSAERPEGSISTLTIQRTEQRDSAMYRCASTPLIGKYTEAFFGQGTRLTVV.

A note on this clone: The junction and the germline gene differ at one end; a read error may be behind it. The chain has TRBV9 and TRBJ2-2; 10 nucleotides match TRBD2. CDR1 is SGDLS and CDR2 is YYNGEE in the germline V gene. CDR3 size: 15 residues. In DNA form, the CDR3 reads TGTGTCAGCAGCTCCGGGACTAGCGTCACCGGGGAGCTGTTTTTT. Translation: CVSSSGTSVTGELFF.

J is TRBJ2-6 and V is TRBV13; 11 nucleotides align to TRBD1. Germline loops: CDR1 PRHDT, CDR2 FYEKMQ (reference sequence). The CDR3 spans 18 residues. V shed 3 bases and J 2 bases; nucleotides not matched to a gene: 6. This CDR3 is CASSLPGQGVAGANVLTF. The CDR3 nucleotides are TGTGCCAGCAGCTTGCCGGGACAGGGGGTCGCTGGGGCCAACGTCCTGACTTTC.

This clone was counted once. The chain employs TRBV28 and TRBJ2-3; 8 bases map to TRBD1. CDR1 is MDHEN, CDR2 SYDVKM, per germline. This CDR3 region has 16 residues. V trimming: 4 bases; J trimming: 3 bases; junction bases outside the gene matches: 9. The CDR3 DNA is TGTGCCAGCAGTTCGGCCAGGGGGCTTTGGACAGATACGCAGTATTTT. Protein sequence: CASSSARGLWTDTQYF.